This is a list of T cell receptor beta chains from one sample in a study of a mutant IDH1 vaccine in newly diagnosed glioma. Libraries were prepared by immunoSEQ multiplex PCR; TCRdb keeps only in-frame clonotypes and omits some of them. This sample has about 88,000 clones; around 79% occur once, and the top ten carry 5.3%. The sequencing here drew on PBMCs, taken from a glioma patient treated with radiotherapy, temozolomide or both. The receptors here all came from a man aged 35 to 55 with glioma. Some clones in this sample may be carry-over from other donors' samples. Each CDR3 is given with its conserved first and last residue. A D gene is named only where the DNA matches it firmly. The listing skips clone size in some rows; elsewhere it reads once, few, many or a size class.

TRBD2,TRBJ2-5,-,TRBV19,TGTGCCAGTAGTCCCCGGACTAGCGGAGAGACCCAGTACTTC,CASSPRTSGETQYF
TRBD1,TRBJ1-6,-,TRBV19,TGTGCCAGTAGTCTCTACCCCACACAGGGGGCTGATTCACCCCTCCACTTT,CASSLYPTQGADSPLHF
-,TRBJ1-1,-,TRBV10-3,TGTGCCATCAGTGACGGGCTCCCCTCGCCTGAAGCTTTCTTT,CAISDGLPSPEAFF
TRBD1,TRBJ1-2,-,TRBV19,TGTGCCAGTAGTGAATCGGGACAGCTAAGGGGCTACACCTTC,CASSESGQLRGYTF
-,TRBJ2-7,-,TRBV2,TGTGCCAGCACCCACAGGGAGGGCTACGAGCAGTACTTC,CASTHREGYEQYF
-,TRBJ2-1,-,TRBV4-1,TGCGCCAGCAGCCAAAAAGAACCCGAATGGCCCAATGAGCAGTTCTTC,CASSQKEPEWPNEQFF
-,TRBJ1-2,-,TRBV5-4,TGTGCCAGCAGCTTGGTGTCGGTTGGAGCAGCTAACTATGGCTACACCTTC,CASSLVSVGAANYGYTF
-,TRBJ2-5,-,TRBV6-6,TGTGCCAGCAGTTACCAGGGGCAAGAGACCCAGTACTTC,CASSYQGQETQYF
TRBD1,TRBJ1-2,-,TRBV6-4,TGTGCCAGTCAGGGGGGGGCGGAAGGCCTAAGCTACACCTTC,CASQGGAEGLSYTF
-,TRBJ2-5,once,TRBV7-2,TGTGCCAGCAGCTTAGTATGGACAAAAGAGACCCAGTACTTC,CASSLVWTKETQYF
-,TRBJ2-7,-,TRBV12-5,TGTGCTAGTGGTTTGTCAGTCCGGGAGCAGTACTTC,CASGLSVREQYF
-,TRBJ2-5,-,TRBV6-1,TGTGCCAGCAGTGAAACCGGAGGGGGCGGGCCCCAGTACTTC,CASSETGGGGPQYF
TRBD1,TRBJ2-1,-,TRBV7-9,TGTGCCAGCAGCAAGGACAGGGTGGGTGAGCAGTTCTTC,CASSKDRVGEQFF
-,TRBJ2-2,-,TRBV6-5,TGTGCCAGCAGCCCAACGGACAGTGCCGGGGAGCTGTTTTTT,CASSPTDSAGELFF
TRBD1,TRBJ2-7,-,TRBV30,TGTGCCTGGAGTGGGGACAGTTACGAGCAGTACTTC,CAWSGDSYEQYF
-,TRBJ2-3,-,TRBV4-1,TGCGCCAGCAGTTATTTGGCAGCGCCTGGCACAGATACGCAGTATTTT,CASSYLAAPGTDTQYF
-,TRBJ2-7,-,TRBV7-6,TGTGCCAGCAGCTTATCCGGGGCGTACGAGCAGTACTTC,CASSLSGAYEQYF
-,TRBJ1-6,-,TRBV30,TGTGCCGGGAACCGAGAGAATTCACCCCTCCACTTT,CAGNRENSPLHF
TRBD1,TRBJ2-7,once,TRBV19,TGTGCCAGTACCCAAGGACAGGGGGCGAACTACGAGCAGTACTTC,CASTQGQGANYEQYF
-,TRBJ1-1,few,TRBV19,TGTGCCAGTAGTATCTTGGTTGCCAACACTGAAGCTTTCTTT,CASSILVANTEAFF
-,TRBJ1-1,-,TRBV25-1,TGTGCCAGCAGCGGGGTGAGGGTGAACACTGAAGCTTTCTTT,CASSGVRVNTEAFF
-,TRBJ2-5,-,TRBV30,TGTGCCTGGAGCGGCCGGGAGACCCAGTACTTC,CAWSGRETQYF
TRBD1,TRBJ1-2,-,TRBV2,TGTGCCAGCAGACCCCACGGACAGGCCACCTATGGCTACACCTTC,CASRPHGQATYGYTF
-,TRBJ2-1,once,TRBV2,TGTGCCAGCCTCGGCGGGGGCAACTCCTACAATGAGCAGTTCTTC,CASLGGGNSYNEQFF
TRBD1,TRBJ2-5,-,TRBV5-4,TGTGCCAGCAGTCCTGCCCTAGGGACAGGACAAGAGACCCAGTACTTC,CASSPALGTGQETQYF
-,TRBJ1-2,few,TRBV7-2,TGTGCCAGCAGCCCCACCTTGAGTAACTATGGCTACACCTTC,CASSPTLSNYGYTF
-,TRBJ2-5,-,TRBV2,TGTGCCAGCAGTGAAGTCGAGACCCAGTACTTC,CASSEVETQYF
-,TRBJ1-1,-,TRBV14,TGTGCCAGCAGCCCGAGGGCAACTGAAGCTTTCTTT,CASSPRATEAFF
-,TRBJ2-2,-,TRBV7-3,TGTGCCAGCAGCTTATCATACACCGGGGAGCTGTTTTTT,CASSLSYTGELFF
-,TRBJ1-4,-,TRBV30,TGTGCCTGGGGGTCACTGGATGAAAAACTGTTTTTT,CAWGSLDEKLFF
-,TRBJ1-3,once,TRBV4-1,TGCGCCAGCAGCCAAGATCCGTGGGGGGCTGGAAACACCATATATTTT,CASSQDPWGAGNTIYF
-,TRBJ1-5,-,TRBV19,TGTGCCAGTAGTATAGATGGGCCCGGGGGCGGAGGAAATCAGCCCCAGCATTTT,CASSIDGPGGGGNQPQHF
TRBD1,TRBJ2-5,-,TRBV2,TGTGCCAGCAGTCTGGACAGGGCCGCTCTCGGAGCCCAGTACTTC,CASSLDRAALGAQYF
-,TRBJ1-3,-,TRBV5-6,TGTGCCAGCAGATTAGACTCTGGAAACACCATATATTTT,CASRLDSGNTIYF
-,TRBJ1-5,-,TRBV15,TGTGCCACCAGCAGCTCTCGGACAGTGTTTGGTCAGCCCCAGCATTTT,CATSSSRTVFGQPQHF
-,TRBJ1-5,-,TRBV7-2,TGTGCCAGCAGGAGGGGTGGGGGCAATCAGCCCCAGCATTTT,CASRRGGGNQPQHF
-,TRBJ2-3,-,TRBV6-1,TGTGCCAGCAGGAGTGACAGTTCGACGCAGTATTTT,CASRSDSSTQYF
TRBD1,TRBJ2-2,-,TRBV7-9,TGTGCCAGCAGCCCCGGACAGGCGGGGAACACCGGGGAGCTGTTTTTT,CASSPGQAGNTGELFF
-,TRBJ1-5,-,TRBV4-2,TGTGCCAGCAGCCGAGGAGGGGATAGCAATCAGCCCCAGCATTTT,CASSRGGDSNQPQHF
-,TRBJ1-4,many,TRBV4-1,TGCGCCAGCAGCCAATGGCGGAATGAAAAACTGTTTTTT,CASSQWRNEKLFF
-,TRBJ2-7,-,TRBV6-5,TGTGCCAGTGGCCGAGAGGTCGAGCAGTACTTC,CASGREVEQYF
TRBD2,TRBJ2-7,-,TRBV4-2,TGTGCCAGCAGCCCGTCAGCGGGAAGCTCCTACGAGCAGTACTTC,CASSPSAGSSYEQYF
TRBD1,TRBJ1-2,-,TRBV6-1,TGTGCCAGCAGGACCGGACAGGGTAGCGGCTACACCTTC,CASRTGQGSGYTF
-,TRBJ2-5,-,TRBV30,TGTGCCTGGAGTACACGTGGGGGCAGACGAGAGACCCAGTACTTC,CAWSTRGGRRETQYF
-,TRBJ2-5,-,TRBV5-1,TGCGCCAGCAGGAGGAACAGCGGTGACGACCGGGAGACCCAGTACTTC,CASRRNSGDDRETQYF
-,TRBJ1-2,medium-sized,TRBV7-9,TGTGCCAGCAGCTTGGGGCAGGGTAAAGATCTTACCTATGGCTACACCTTC,CASSLGQGKDLTYGYTF
-,TRBJ2-3,-,TRBV7-8,TGTGCCAGCAGCTTAGGGCAAGCACAGGGAGGGGCAGGGGATACGCAGTATTTT,CASSLGQAQGGAGDTQYF
-,TRBJ1-5,-,TRBV7-6,TGTGCCAGCAGCCCTCGAGCAGGCGGGTATAGCAATCAGCCCCAGCATTTT,CASSPRAGGYSNQPQHF
-,TRBJ2-5,-,TRBV7-9,TGTGCCAGCAGCTTCGCAGCAGAGACCCAGTACTTC,CASSFAAETQYF
TRBD1,TRBJ1-2,-,TRBV29-1,TGCAGCGTGGCGACAGGGGAGTATGGCTACACCTTC,CSVATGEYGYTF
-,TRBJ2-7,-,TRBV5-6,TGTGCCAGCAGCTCCTGGGGGGTTTCCGAGCAGTACTTC,CASSSWGVSEQYF
-,TRBJ1-4,-,TRBV30,TGTGCCTGGGGGGTTACGACAGCCCGAGGCAAAAAACTGTTTTTT,CAWGVTTARGKKLFF